The T cell receptor beta chain described here comes from a study of blood T cells in healthy people across ages. The study, taken as a whole, reports: Older age went with lower TCR beta diversity per million T cells, in a roughly linear way.

The use of a sample-barcoded 5' primer and a J-beta primer mix characterized a second PCR of roughly 6 to 11 cycles. TCRdb re-analysed the 5' RACE reads in MiXCR, keeping a single row per CDR3 protein. The sample includes 1.5 million to 2 million distinct CDR3 sequences, around 36% of them seen just once. The CDR3 consists of 13 residues. The ends were cut back, 2 bases at V and 2 bases at J, with 7 bases in the middle. CDR1 and CDR2 (germline): WSHSY, SAAADI. This clonotype turned up a few times. What it binds is not known. They isolated at least 6 million PBMCs from each sample. No fewer than 5.5 micrograms of total RNA were isolated from every sample.

The chain links TRBV10-2 to TRBJ2-7; a weak D match, TRBD1 (6 bases). The clonotype comes from a woman aged 25 to 39 in good health. Sequencing input: blood. CDR3 residues: CASSEGDTYEQYF. Written as DNA, the CDR3 is TGCGCCAGCAGTGAGGGGGACACCTACGAGCAGTACTTC.